This entry lists 4 T cell receptor beta chains sequenced from one sample in a study of T-cell reconstitution after alpha-beta-depleted transplantation in children. Preparation of the TCRbeta library was carried out with unique molecular identifiers. Each CDR3 protein is one row after TCRdb ran MiXCR on the PCR reads. The table has 400,000 to 450,000 distinct CDR3 sequences, about 45% seen once. Sequenced material: PBMCs, taken before TCRalphabeta/CD19-depleted stem cell transplant. The source of these receptors is a girl aged 2-10 years with aplastic anemia, due to receive a stem cell transplant.

Only a few counts were recorded for this clonotype. The CDR3 here is CASNRSGQPNTEAFF. CDR3 nucleotide sequence: TGTGCCAGCAATAGATCGGGACAGCCGAACACTGAAGCTTTCTTT. The chain combines TRBV28 with TRBJ1-1; TRBD1 agrees at 7 bases. This CDR3 has 15 amino acids. Germline V gives CDR1 MDHEN, CDR2 SYDVKM. V gave up 7 bases and J gave up 1 base; unmatched junction bases: 9.

This clonotype was counted ten times or more. The chain couples TRBV20-1 to TRBJ2-2; no clear D. The V gene lost 5 bases and the J gene lost 3 bases, with 10 bases spanning the gap. CDR1 and CDR2 from the germline V gene are DFQATT and SNEGSKA (reference sequence). The CDR3 is 13 residues long. CDR3 region: CSASTPDTGELFF. The DNA of the CDR3 is TGCAGTGCTTCTACGCCCGACACCGGGGAGCTGTTTTTT.

The rearrangement links TRBV10-2 to TRBJ1-1, with a possible D match to TRBD1 (5 bases). V was trimmed by 9 bases and J by 3 bases, leaving 14 bases between them. Germline values: CDR1 WSHSY, CDR2 SAAADI. The CDR3 has 13 residues. CDR3 region: CASRRGHDTEAFF. In DNA, the CDR3 is TGCGCCAGTCGGCGGGGCCATGACACTGAAGCTTTCTTT.

This chain uses TRBV5-6 with TRBJ1-5, with D perhaps TRBD1 (5 bases). Germline loops: CDR1 SGHDT, CDR2 YYEEEE. Deletions cut 4 bases from V and 6 bases from J, with 17 bases between. This CDR3 spans 15 amino acids. CDR3 bases: TGTGCCAGCAGCGCCCTGAGGCTGGGGGGTCAGCCCCAGCATTTT. It codes for CASSALRLGGQPQHF.